The clone carrying this TCR beta chain was detected a few times. Its specificity is unknown. These data are taken from a study of T cells in Graves' hyperthyroidism and ophthalmopathy. Study-wide background: Peripheral blood was drawn at first diagnosis, prior to all treatment. The study's findings and limits: From stable hyperthyroidism, ophthalmopathy was set apart by a 13 V-J model. A median about 6.5 months before onset, the model predicted ophthalmopathy.

Trimming at V came to 3 bases and at J to 6 bases, leaving 4 bases not matched to a gene. CDR1 and CDR2 from the germline V gene are MGHDK and SYGVNS. The CDR3 runs to 13 residues. Regions amplified from RNA transcripts were the TCR beta CDR3 regions. First-round RT-PCR of the TCR CDR3 relied on the HTBI primer set. TCRdb re-called the multiplex PCR reads with MiXCR, one entry per CDR3 protein. Among a few hundred thousand distinct CDR3 sequences, over 12% were seen once, and the ten largest hold approximately 20%. The V gene is TRBV25-1, the J gene TRBJ1-1, with 7 bases that match TRBD1. Sequencing input: blood. This receptor was identified in a woman aged 55-69 years with Graves' ophthalmopathy. This CDR3 reads CASSDRQGAEAFF. The DNA of the CDR3 is TGTGCCAGCAGTGATAGACAGGGTGCTGAAGCTTTCTTT.